Given below is one T cell receptor beta chain in context. Its antigen is as yet unknown. For the second PCR, which ran for 7 to 11 cycles, a sample-barcoded 5' primer and a J-beta primer mix were used. TCRdb ran MiXCR on the 5' RACE reads and lists one entry per CDR3 protein. The sample records some 1,000,000 distinct CDR3 sequences, under 30% being singletons. The study drew donors from healthy Caucasian individuals in Russia aged about 6 to 100. With each sample, at least 5 micrograms of total RNA were extracted. The record originates from a study of blood T cells in healthy people across ages. General study points: Naive and antigen-experienced cells were not separated, limiting conclusive comparison.

V was trimmed by 6 bases and J by 8 bases, leaving 14 bases between them. CDR3 length equals 12 residues. Germline CDR1 and CDR2: SQVTM and ANQGSEA. The data were also submitted as part of a second study, on T cells of mothers and their children. As reported in that work: Each donor was one of three healthy Caucasian mothers or one of their six children.

V gene TRBV29-1 combines with J gene TRBJ2-4, with D possibly TRBD2 on 6 matching bases. This TCR came from a girl aged 2-9 years in good health. Sequenced sample: blood. As DNA, the CDR3 is TGCAGCGTCGCAGGTTGGGGGGACATTCAGTACTTC. This encodes CSVAGWGDIQYF.